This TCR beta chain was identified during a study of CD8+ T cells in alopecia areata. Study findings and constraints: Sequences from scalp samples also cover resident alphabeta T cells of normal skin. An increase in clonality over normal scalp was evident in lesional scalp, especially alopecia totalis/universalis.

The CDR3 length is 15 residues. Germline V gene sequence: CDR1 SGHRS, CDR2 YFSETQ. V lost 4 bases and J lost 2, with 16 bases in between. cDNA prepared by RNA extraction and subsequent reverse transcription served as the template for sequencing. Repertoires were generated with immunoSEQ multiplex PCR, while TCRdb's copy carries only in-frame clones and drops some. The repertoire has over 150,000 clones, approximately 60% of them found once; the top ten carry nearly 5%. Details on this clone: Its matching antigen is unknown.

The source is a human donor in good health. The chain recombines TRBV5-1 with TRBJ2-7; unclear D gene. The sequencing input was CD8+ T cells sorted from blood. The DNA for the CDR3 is TGCGCCAGCAGCGGTGGAACACCGGCCCCCTACGAGCAGTACTTC. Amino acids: CASSGGTPAPYEQYF.